Below are 22 T cell receptor beta chains sequenced from a single sample in a study of blood T cell repertoires in COVID-19. Only in-frame clones appear in the TCRdb table, and some are missing; sequencing was by immunoSEQ multiplex PCR. The sample contains roughly 150,000 clones, approximately 90% of which appear only once. The specimen sequenced was peripheral blood. The receptors stem from a woman in her sixties or seventies with active COVID-19.

A few counts support this clone. The chain uses TRBV6-5 and TRBJ1-6; D is perhaps TRBD1 (6 bases). The V end lost 4 bases, the J end lost 4 bases, and 11 bases lay between the germline ends. Germline CDR1 and CDR2: MNHEY and SVGAGI. The CDR3 runs 15 residues. CDR3 nucleotide sequence: TGTGCCAGCAGTTTAACAGGGAGATATAATTCACCCCTCCACTTT. Translated: CASSLTGRYNSPLHF.

The CDR3 DNA reads TGTGCCAGTACCAATACGGGGGGGAGCAATCAGCCCCAGCATTTT. Amino acid sequence: CASTNTGGSNQPQHF. The rearrangement uses TRBV19 and TRBJ1-5, with D perhaps TRBD1 (5 bases). This CDR3 has 15 amino acids. From germline, CDR1 is LNHDA and CDR2 SQIVND (reference sequence). The V gene lost 7 bases and the J gene lost 1 base, with 14 bases spanning the gap. The complete variable domain, with remaining parts taken from reference TRBV19 and TRBJ1-5, reads DGGITQSPKYLFRKEGQNVTLSCEQNLNHDAMYWYRQDPGQGLRLIYYSQIVNDFQKGDIAEGYSVSREKKESFPLTVTSAQKNPTAFYLCASTNTGGSNQPQHFGDGTRLSIL.

This chain joins TRBV19 and TRBJ2-7; 9 nucleotides align to TRBD1. This CDR3 region has 14 residues. J gave up 2 bases and V 3 bases, and 2 bases lay outside the gene matches. Germline V gene sequence: CDR1 LNHDA, CDR2 SQIVND (reference sequence). CDR3 residues: CASSMGTGPYEQYF. CDR3 coding DNA: TGTGCCAGTAGTATGGGGACAGGGCCCTACGAGCAGTACTTC.

The chain uses TRBV5-5 and TRBJ2-3, with D uncertain. The CDR3 is 16 residues long. Germline CDR1 SGHKS, CDR2 YYEKEE (reference sequence). Trimming pared 2 bases from V and 7 bases from J, leaving 20 bases between. CDR3 nucleotide sequence: TGTGCCAGCAGCTTTATGAGCCCTGGAAGCGTGTATACGCAGTATTTT. Protein sequence: CASSFMSPGSVYTQYF. Supplemented by reference TRBV5-5 and TRBJ2-3, the full variable domain reads DAGVTQSPTHLIKTRGQQVTLRCSPISGHKSVSWYQQVLGQGPQFIFQYYEKEERGRGNFPDRFSARQFPNYSSELNVNALLLGDSALYLCASSFMSPGSVYTQYFGPGTRLTVL.

The rearrangement uses TRBV15 and TRBJ2-2; weak D call: TRBD2 (5 bases). Trimming shortened V by 0 bases and J by 7 bases, and 9 bases separated the two germline ends. The CDR3 extends over 14 amino acids. In germline, CDR1 is LNHNV, CDR2 YYDKDF (reference sequence). DNA for the CDR3: TGTGCCACCAGCAGAGATTTCCGGGACGGGGAGCTGTTTTTT. The encoded protein is CATSRDFRDGELFF.

The rearrangement links TRBV5-1 to TRBJ2-7; TRBD2 might be the D (6 bases). Between the trimmed V and J ends, which lost 4 bases and 3 bases, there was a span of 20 bases. Germline CDR1 is SGHRS and CDR2 is YFSETQ. The CDR3 runs 16 residues. The CDR3 spells CASSLLGLSTVYEQYF. As DNA, the CDR3 is TGCGCCAGCAGCCTTTTGGGACTTTCCACTGTCTACGAGCAGTACTTC.

This clone was seen only once. The V and J genes are TRBV28 and TRBJ1-1; unclear D gene. This CDR3 is built from 15 residues. Trimming took 2 bases from V and 4 from J, leaving 14 bases between them. Germline loops: CDR1 MDHEN, CDR2 SYDVKM. The CDR3 nucleotides are TGTGCCAGCAGTTTAGTCATTGCCTTGAGCACTGAAGCTTTCTTT. It encodes CASSLVIALSTEAFF.

This sequence joins TRBV2 and TRBJ2-7; 10 bases fit TRBD1. This CDR3 is 20 amino acids long. Germline CDR1 reads SNHLY; CDR2 reads FYNNEI. V shed 6 bases and J 3 bases; nucleotides not matched to a gene: 23. The CDR3 is CASSRLTGGYTSRNLYEQYF. The CDR3 nucleotides read TGTGCCAGCAGCCGACTGACAGGGGGCTATACTAGCCGAAACCTCTACGAGCAGTACTTC.

The DNA for the CDR3 is TGTGCCAGCAGTGACTCCGTCAGGGGAGGCTACACCTTC. Amino acids: CASSDSVRGGYTF. The chain couples TRBV6-4 to TRBJ1-2; D might be TRBD1 (6 bases). The germline gives CDR1 MRHNA, CDR2 SNTAGT. The V gene lost 0 bases and the J gene lost 8 bases, with 10 bases spanning the gap. The CDR3 is 13 amino acids.

J is TRBJ2-7 and V is TRBV3-1 (or the pseudogene TRBV3-2); TRBD2 matches at 12 bases. CDR1 LGHDT and CDR2 YNNKEL come from the germline V gene (reference sequence). The length of the CDR3 is 16 residues. The ends lost 0 bases at V and 3 bases at J; junction bases unmatched: 3. This chain's CDR3 is CASSQETSGRSYEQYF. DNA of the CDR3: TGTGCCAGCAGCCAAGAAACTAGCGGGAGGAGCTACGAGCAGTACTTC.

DNA for the CDR3: TGTGCCACGGTCGACGGGACAGGGATAAACGAGCAGTACTTC. This sequence encodes CATVDGTGINEQYF. This rearrangement joins TRBV2 to TRBJ2-7, with TRBD1 identical over 9 bases. The CDR3 has 14 residues. The V segment lost 10 bases and the J segment 5 bases; nucleotides outside the gene matches: 12. Germline loops: CDR1 SNHLY, CDR2 FYNNEI.

The chain uses TRBV3-1 (or the pseudogene TRBV3-2) and TRBJ1-2; 7 bases match TRBD1. The trim removed 7 bases at V and 0 bases at J, leaving 5 bases unmatched. The germline V gene encodes CDR1 LGHDT and CDR2 YNNKEL (reference sequence). The CDR3 has 14 amino acids. Here the CDR3 reads CASNWDRANYGYTF. DNA for the CDR3: TGTGCCAGCAACTGGGACAGAGCTAACTATGGCTACACCTTC.

The chain employs TRBV11-2 and TRBJ2-7; D perhaps matches TRBD2 (5 bases). Trimming cost V 5 bases and J 2 bases, with 7 bases left between them. The length of the CDR3 is 12 residues. The germline CDR1 and CDR2 sequences are SGHAT and FQNNGV. The CDR3 region has the DNA TGTGCCAGCAGCGTGGGAGCCTACGAGCAGTACTTC. Amino acid sequence: CASSVGAYEQYF.

The J gene is TRBJ2-5, the V gene TRBV20-1; D unclear. The CDR3 has 10 residues. V was cut by 5 bases and J by 3 bases, with 4 bases left in between. The V gene's germline CDR1 is DFQATT and CDR2 SNEGSKA (reference sequence). The CDR3 region has the DNA TGCAGTGCTGAGAAAGAGACCCAGTACTTC. Translated, it gives CSAEKETQYF.

This chain joins TRBV6-5 and TRBJ2-1; 7 bases fit TRBD2. CDR3 size: 15 residues. Per germline, CDR1 MNHEY and CDR2 SVGAGI. The V gene end was trimmed by 2 bases and the J gene end by 4 bases; junction bases not matched to a gene: 5. The CDR3 DNA reads as TGTGCCAGCAGTTACGGAGCGGGGATTTACAATGAGCAGTTCTTC. Protein: CASSYGAGIYNEQFF.

This clone came up a few times. The J gene is TRBJ1-5, the V gene TRBV19; 12 nucleotides line up with TRBD1. Germline-derived CDR1 and CDR2 are LNHDA and SQIVND (reference sequence). There are 16 residues in the CDR3. The ends lost 6 bases at V and 2 bases at J; junction bases unmatched: 5. The CDR3 spells CASRGTGGLGNQPQHF. The DNA for the CDR3 is TGTGCCAGTAGGGGGACAGGGGGCTTGGGCAATCAGCCCCAGCATTTT.

J is TRBJ1-6 and V is TRBV7-9, with TRBD1 identical over 9 bases. The CDR3 is 18 amino acids. Germline trimming cut 10 bases from V and 9 bases from J; bases unmatched to any gene: 22. Germline lookup yields CDR1 SEHNR and CDR2 FQNEAQ (reference sequence). The CDR3 sequence: CATPLGTGSSGIGSPLHF. DNA for the CDR3: TGTGCCACCCCTCTCGGGACAGGGTCCAGTGGAATTGGTTCACCCCTCCACTTT.

The chain couples TRBV7-3 to TRBJ2-1, with 10 bases matching TRBD2. Trimming took 5 bases from V and 6 from J; bases not matched to a gene: 13. This CDR3 has 17 amino acids. The germline CDR1 and CDR2 sequences are SGHTA and FQGTGA. DNA for the CDR3: TGTGCCAGCAGCCCTGCTGGTTGGCTAGCGGGAGCCAATGAGCAGTTCTTC. Translation: CASSPAGWLAGANEQFF.

The CDR3 loop is CASRTGGTGELFF. In DNA, the CDR3 is TGCGCCAGCAGAACAGGGGGCACCGGGGAGCTGTTTTTT. The chain joins TRBV10-2 to TRBJ2-2; TRBD1 aligns across 8 bases. The CDR3 has 13 residues. Trimming took 6 bases from V and 4 from J; bases not matched to a gene: 1. The germline V gene has CDR1 WSHSY and CDR2 SAAADI.

The genes are TRBV28 and TRBJ2-3, with 9 bases matching TRBD1. CDR1 and CDR2 (germline): MDHEN, SYDVKM. J gave up 2 bases and V 5 bases, and 8 bases lay outside the gene matches. This CDR3 comprises 16 residues. The CDR3 sequence: CASSPMGQGNTDTQYF. CDR3 nucleotides: TGTGCCAGCAGTCCAATGGGACAGGGAAACACAGATACGCAGTATTTT.

The J gene is TRBJ1-2, the V gene TRBV30, with D possibly being TRBD1 (6 bases). CDR3 size: 13 residues. The germline CDR1 and CDR2 sequences are GTSNPN and SVGIG (reference sequence). With 4 bases removed from V and 4 bases from J, the gap between germline ends came to 13 bases. The DNA of the CDR3 is TGTGCCTGGATGTCAGGGGCCCTCTATGGCTACACCTTC. Its protein is CAWMSGALYGYTF. Full variable domain (outside the CDR3, taken from reference TRBV30 and TRBJ1-2): SQTIHQWPATLVQPVGSPLSLECTVEGTSNPNLYWYRQAAGRGLQLLFYSVGIGQISSEVPQNLSASRPQDRQFILSSKKLLLSDSGFYLCAWMSGALYGYTFGSGTRLTVV.

J is TRBJ2-5 and V is TRBV28; weak D call: TRBD1 (5 bases). Germline values: CDR1 MDHEN, CDR2 SYDVKM. CDR3 length: 15 amino acids. Trimming took 2 bases from V and 4 from J, leaving 14 bases between them. The CDR3 region is CASSLNRPNRETQYF. The DNA of the CDR3 is TGTGCCAGCAGTTTAAACAGGCCGAATCGAGAGACCCAGTACTTC.